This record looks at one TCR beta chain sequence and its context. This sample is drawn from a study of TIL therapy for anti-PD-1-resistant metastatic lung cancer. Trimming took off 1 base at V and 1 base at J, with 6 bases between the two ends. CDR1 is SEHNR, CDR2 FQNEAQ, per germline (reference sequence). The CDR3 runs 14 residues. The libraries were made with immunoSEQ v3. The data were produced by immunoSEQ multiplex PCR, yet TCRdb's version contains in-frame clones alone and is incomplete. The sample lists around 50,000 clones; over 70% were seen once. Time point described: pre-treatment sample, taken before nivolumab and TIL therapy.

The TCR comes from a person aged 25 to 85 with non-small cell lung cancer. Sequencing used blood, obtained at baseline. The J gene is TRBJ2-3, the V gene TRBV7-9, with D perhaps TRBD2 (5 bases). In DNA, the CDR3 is TGTGCCAGCAGCTTAGACGGGGGCACAGATACGCAGTATTTT. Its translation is CASSLDGGTDTQYF.